A single sample gave rise to the 15 T cell receptor beta chains below, sequenced in a study of CD8 T cells in Susac syndrome. The authors reverse transcribed roughly 0.5 to 1 ug RNA with random hexamers. Each CDR3 protein is one row after TCRdb ran MiXCR on the immunoSEQ multiplex PCR reads. Of roughly 150,000 distinct CDR3 sequences in the sample, over 85% were seen once. Sequenced material: CD4+ T cells from PBMCs. These receptors came from a human donor in good health.

This clonotype was seen once. V is TRBV19 and J is TRBJ2-6; 9 bases fit TRBD1. Per germline, CDR1 LNHDA and CDR2 SQIVND (reference sequence). With 5 bases clipped from V and 4 bases from J, the junction kept 6 bases outside the gene matches. The CDR3 has 16 amino acids. The CDR3 loop is CASSPGQGFGANVLTF. As DNA, the CDR3 is TGTGCCAGTAGTCCGGGACAGGGTTTCGGGGCCAACGTCCTGACTTTC. Based on the CDR3 plus reference TRBV19 and TRBJ2-6, the full variable domain is DGGITQSPKYLFRKEGQNVTLSCEQNLNHDAMYWYRQDPGQGLRLIYYSQIVNDFQKGDIAEGYSVSREKKESFPLTVTSAQKNPTAFYLCASSPGQGFGANVLTFGAGSRLTVL.

The V and J genes are TRBV5-6 and TRBJ2-7; no clear D gene. Trimming shortened V by 0 bases and J by 4 bases, and 8 bases separated the two germline ends. Germline-derived CDR1 and CDR2 are SGHDT and YYEEEE. The CDR3 length is 13 residues. The CDR3 DNA reads TGTGCCAGCAGCTTGGTCCTCTCATACGAGCAGTACTTC. It codes for CASSLVLSYEQYF.

This chain connects TRBV27 to TRBJ1-1; no clear D. Germline V gene sequence: CDR1 MNHEY, CDR2 SMNVEV (reference sequence). Trimming left V 2 bases short and J 3 bases short, with 16 bases between. This CDR3 region has 16 residues. The CDR3 nucleotides read TGTGCCAGCAGTTTAAGACCTCGCGAGAGAGACACTGAAGCTTTCTTT. Translated: CASSLRPRERDTEAFF.

V gene TRBV29-1 combines with J gene TRBJ2-2; 10 bases map to TRBD2. The CDR3 totals 15 residues. The V gene end was trimmed by 3 bases and the J gene end by 4 bases; junction bases not matched to a gene: 5. Germline V gives CDR1 SQVTM, CDR2 ANQGSEA. The CDR3 protein is CSVELAGAGTGELFF. The DNA for the CDR3 is TGCAGCGTTGAGCTAGCGGGGGCTGGCACCGGGGAGCTGTTTTTT.

V and J are TRBV29-1 and TRBJ2-3; D gene ambiguous. Looked up from germline, CDR1 is SQVTM and CDR2 is ANQGSEA. The CDR3 is 13 residues long. Trimming took off 8 bases at V and 4 bases at J, with 16 bases between the two ends. The CDR3 loop is CSSRVFRADTQYF. The DNA of the CDR3 is TGCAGCTCCCGGGTCTTTAGGGCAGATACGCAGTATTTT.

This chain connects TRBV12-3 or TRBV12-4 to TRBJ1-6, with D possibly TRBD1 on 5 matching bases. Trimming pared 5 bases from V and 12 bases from J, leaving 11 bases between. The CDR3 runs to 12 residues. The CDR3 DNA reads TGTGCCAGCAGTGCAACAGACAGACCCCTCCACTTT. This translates into CASSATDRPLHF.

This clonotype occurred once. At one end the junction does not follow the germline gene, possibly because of a read error. This chain uses TRBV7-3 with TRBJ2-3; 10 bases match TRBD2. This CDR3 spans 13 amino acids. The V gene's germline CDR1 is SGHTA and CDR2 FQGTGA. CDR3 amino acids: CATSGGAGDTQYF. Here the CDR3 DNA reads TGTGCCACCAGCGGGGGGGCGGGAGATACGCAGTATTTT. Filled out from reference TRBV7-3 and TRBJ2-3, the complete variable domain reads GAGVSQTPSNKVTEKGKYVELRCDPISGHTALYWYRQSLGQGPEFLIYFQGTGAADDSGLPNDRFFAVRPEGSVSTLKIQRTERGDSAVYLCATSGGAGDTQYFGPGTRLTVL.

The rearrangement uses TRBV5-4 and TRBJ2-5, with TRBD2 identical over 9 bases. Germline lookup yields CDR1 SGHNT and CDR2 YYREEE (reference sequence). CDR3 length equals 13 residues. The ends lost 5 bases at V and 5 bases at J; junction bases unmatched: 4. This CDR3 is CASRGTSPETQYF. The CDR3 nucleotides read TGTGCCAGCAGAGGGACTAGCCCCGAGACCCAGTACTTC.

In this sample, this clonotype turned up once. The chain combines TRBV20-1 with TRBJ2-1, with D perhaps assigned TRBD1 or TRBD2 (5 bases each). The CDR3 is made up of 16 amino acids. CDR1 is DFQATT and CDR2 is SNEGSKA in the germline V gene (reference sequence). Trimming removed 6 bases at V and 4 bases at J, with 22 bases between. The CDR3 sequence: CSALVRGSTAYNEQFF. The CDR3 nucleotides are TGCAGTGCCCTCGTGAGGGGCTCCACCGCTTACAATGAGCAGTTCTTC.

The chain combines TRBV14 with TRBJ2-4; 7 bases fit TRBD1. This CDR3 has 15 amino acids. CDR1 SGHDN and CDR2 FVKESK come from the germline V gene. With V trimmed by 2 bases and J by 5 bases, 6 bases remained unmatched. The CDR3 loop is CASSQLDRVQNIQYF. The CDR3 DNA sequence: TGTGCCAGCAGCCAATTAGACAGGGTCCAAAACATTCAGTACTTC.

In nucleotides, the CDR3 is TGTGCCAGCAGCTTAGCCCAGAATGGCTACACCTTC. As protein: CASSLAQNGYTF. This chain uses TRBV7-9 with TRBJ1-2; D not resolved. This CDR3 is built from 12 residues. Germline assignment: CDR1 SEHNR and CDR2 FQNEAQ (reference sequence). The V end lost 0 bases, the J end lost 6 bases, and 5 bases lay between the germline ends.

The chain uses TRBV29-1 and TRBJ2-1; D is unclear. With 2 bases removed from V and 6 bases from J, the gap between germline ends came to 11 bases. The CDR3 runs to 13 residues. Germline V gives CDR1 SQVTM, CDR2 ANQGSEA. CDR3 in DNA: TGCAGCGTTGAAAACCCCCCGGCCAATGAGCAGTTCTTC. It codes for CSVENPPANEQFF.

The chain uses TRBV6-1 and TRBJ2-1, with TRBD2 identical over 13 bases. CDR3 length: 18 amino acids. The V and J ends lost 7 bases and 4 bases, in that order; junction bases with no gene match: 13. CDR1 MNHNS and CDR2 SASEGT come from the germline V gene. The DNA for the CDR3 is TGTGCCAGCAATGCGGGACTAGCGGGGACCCCGGGGTACAATGAGCAGTTCTTC. This encodes CASNAGLAGTPGYNEQFF.

The J gene is TRBJ1-2, the V gene TRBV12-3 or TRBV12-4; no clear D gene. V lost 4 bases, J lost 9 bases, and 18 bases lay in between. This CDR3 comprises 14 residues. The CDR3 reads CASSSSGQFRRYTF. CDR3 nucleotide sequence: TGTGCCAGCAGTTCATCCGGGCAGTTCAGGCGCTACACCTTC.

J is TRBJ2-1 and V is TRBV5-3, with D perhaps assigned TRBD1 or TRBD2 (6 bases each). TRBV5-3 is assigned to the ORF class and has an uncertain function. This CDR3 comprises 13 residues. V was cut by 4 bases and J by 9 bases, with 14 bases left in between. The DNA for the CDR3 is TGTGCCAGAAGCCCTGAGGGGGGCGGTGAGCAGTTCTTC. It is translated as CARSPEGGGEQFF.